Listed below are T cell receptor beta chains from one sample, sequenced in a study of cytomegalovirus exposure and HLA in healthy donors. Here immunoSEQ multiplex PCR was the method, and the copy in TCRdb shows in-frame clones only, minus some. Here the sample spans around 130,000 clones, roughly four fifths being singletons. Sequenced sample: PBMCs. The receptors shown here come from a male donor in good health and CMV-seropositive. Both conserved end residues are part of each CDR3. The D gene is left open where the match is weak. A clone size is listed for some rows: how often the clone was seen (once, few, many), or a class if it is expanded.

D	V	size	J	DNA	CDR3
TRBD2	TRBV28	NA	TRBJ2-7	TGTGCCAGCAGTCGACTGACTAGCGGGGGCTCTTTTATGGAGCAGTACTTC	CASSRLTSGGSFMEQYF
NA	TRBV11-2	NA	TRBJ2-1	TGTGCCAGCAGCTTAGGGGCCTTAGGATCCTACAATGAGCAGTTCTTC	CASSLGALGSYNEQFF
TRBD1	TRBV7-8	NA	TRBJ1-1	TGTGCCAGCGCCAGGGGGGACTTTAGGAACACTGAAGCTTTCTTT	CASARGDFRNTEAFF
TRBD2	TRBV5-1	few	TRBJ2-3	TGCGCCAGCAGCTTAGGGACTAGCGGCCTAGATACGCAGTATTTT	CASSLGTSGLDTQYF
NA	TRBV5-4	few	TRBJ2-7	TGTGCCAGCAGCTTGGCCCGGGACTCCTACGAGCAGTACTTC	CASSLARDSYEQYF
TRBD2	TRBV25-1	NA	TRBJ2-3	TGTGCCAGCAGCCCGGCTAGCGGGATGAGCACAGATACGCAGTATTTT	CASSPASGMSTDTQYF
NA	TRBV9	NA	TRBJ2-3	TGTGCCAGCAGCGGTATCGCGCTCTTTAGCACAGATACGCAGTATTTT	CASSGIALFSTDTQYF
NA	TRBV5-6	NA	TRBJ2-6	TGTGCCAGCAGCTTGTTTATGGCGGCTAGGTCCTCTGGGGCCAACGTCCTGACTTTC	CASSLFMAARSSGANVLTF
TRBD1	TRBV4-3	few	TRBJ2-7	TGCGCCAGCAGCCAAGAGATGGACAGGGATCACTACGAGCAGTACTTC	CASSQEMDRDHYEQYF
NA	TRBV6-1	NA	TRBJ1-5	TGTGCCAGCAGGTTGGAGTCGAATCAGCCCCAGCATTTT	CASRLESNQPQHF
TRBD1	TRBV5-6	few	TRBJ2-7	TGTGCCAGCAGACTCAGGGGGGAGCAGTACTTC	CASRLRGEQYF